One sample yielded the 9 T cell receptor beta chains listed below, sequenced in a study of a mutant IDH1 vaccine in newly diagnosed glioma. No cognate antigen is known for these TCRs. Time point denoted: week 11, during vaccination. What each vaccine dose contained was 300 ug of mutant IDH1 20-mer peptide, accompanied by topical imiquimod. The method was immunoSEQ multiplex PCR; TCRdb's version includes in-frame clones alone and lacks a portion of them. The sample shows some 120,000 clones, around 77% of them seen only once. Specimen: PBMCs, collected from a glioma patient whose treatment included an IDH1 peptide vaccine. These receptors were taken from a man aged 40-49 years with glioma.

The chain has TRBV7-6 and TRBJ1-6; possibly TRBD1 for D (6 bases). CDR3 length: 15 residues. Germline CDR1 is SGHVS and CDR2 is FNYEAQ. V lost 2 bases and J 5 bases, leaving 10 bases between the germline ends. For the CDR3, the DNA is TGTGCCAGCAGCTTAAGGGGGAAGGATAATTCACCCCTCCACTTT. It encodes CASSLRGKDNSPLHF.

The chain uses TRBV10-3 and TRBJ2-1; D remains ambiguous. The CDR3 contains 14 residues. Trimming took off 4 bases at V and 9 bases at J, with 16 bases between the two ends. Germline V gene sequence: CDR1 ENHRY, CDR2 SYGVKD. The CDR3 region has the DNA TGTGCCATCAGTGGTCAGGCCGCGCATGGTGAGCAGTTCTTC. This translates into CAISGQAAHGEQFF.

The gene calls are TRBV9 and TRBJ1-1; no reliable D call. The germline V gene has CDR1 SGDLS and CDR2 YYNGEE. The CDR3 runs 13 residues. Trimming removed 0 bases at V and 7 bases at J, with 10 bases between. In DNA form, the CDR3 reads TGTGCCAGCAGCGTAGACCTAATGGGTGAAGCTTTCTTT. Encoded protein: CASSVDLMGEAFF.

The sample holds many counts of this clone. The V call is TRBV19, the J call TRBJ1-5, with D possibly being TRBD1 (5 bases). The germline CDR1 and CDR2 sequences are LNHDA and SQIVND (reference sequence). Trimming took 2 bases from V and 0 from J, leaving 17 bases between them. The CDR3 contains 18 residues. The CDR3 DNA sequence: TGTGCCAGTAGTATATTTGTCGGGGGGGAGGCTAGCAATCAGCCCCAGCATTTT. It is translated as CASSIFVGGEASNQPQHF.

The rearrangement links TRBV21-1 to TRBJ2-5; the DNA was not compared with TRBD2, the D call given in the table. TRBV21-1 is assigned pseudogene status. The CDR3 sequence is 17 residues long. The CDR3 sequence: CASSPGVLAGNIETQYF. The CDR3 DNA sequence: TGTGCCAGCAGCCCAGGGGTCCTAGCGGGGAACATTGAGACCCAGTACTTC.

The chain links TRBV18 to TRBJ2-3; 8 nucleotides line up with TRBD2. Trimming cost V 3 bases and J 2 bases; bases outside gene matches: 10. The CDR3 contains 17 residues. CDR1 and CDR2 from the germline V gene are KGHSH and LQKENI. CDR3 loop: CASSPLTGGANTDTQYF. DNA for the CDR3: TGTGCCAGCTCACCCCTAACCGGGGGGGCTAACACAGATACGCAGTATTTT.

With regard to this clone: Other DNA sequences in the sample encode the same CDR3. The chain has TRBV7-2 and TRBJ2-1; 10 nucleotides match TRBD2. The junction had 5 bases not matched to a gene; V was cut back by 4 bases and J by 5 bases. CDR1 is SGHTA, CDR2 FQGNSA, per germline. The CDR3 is 15 amino acids. In DNA, the CDR3 is TGTGCCAGCAGCTCCAGACTAGCGGGTCACAATGAGCAGTTCTTC. This gives the protein CASSSRLAGHNEQFF.

The chain has TRBV5-6 and TRBJ1-2; 8 nucleotides line up with TRBD1. Germline CDR1 and CDR2: SGHDT and YYEEEE. The CDR3 consists of 14 residues. Trimming took 0 bases from V and 4 from J; bases not matched to a gene: 2. The CDR3 here is CASSLDRGSYGYTF. DNA of the CDR3: TGTGCCAGCAGCTTGGACAGGGGGTCCTATGGCTACACCTTC.

This clone was counted a single time. CDR3 in DNA: TGTGCCAGCAGCAAAGCAGACCCTCCGCTATACAATGAGCAGTTCTTC. Translating gives CASSKADPPLYNEQFF. The chain employs TRBV21-1 and TRBJ2-1. TRBV21-1 is deemed a pseudogene. This CDR3 contains 16 residues.